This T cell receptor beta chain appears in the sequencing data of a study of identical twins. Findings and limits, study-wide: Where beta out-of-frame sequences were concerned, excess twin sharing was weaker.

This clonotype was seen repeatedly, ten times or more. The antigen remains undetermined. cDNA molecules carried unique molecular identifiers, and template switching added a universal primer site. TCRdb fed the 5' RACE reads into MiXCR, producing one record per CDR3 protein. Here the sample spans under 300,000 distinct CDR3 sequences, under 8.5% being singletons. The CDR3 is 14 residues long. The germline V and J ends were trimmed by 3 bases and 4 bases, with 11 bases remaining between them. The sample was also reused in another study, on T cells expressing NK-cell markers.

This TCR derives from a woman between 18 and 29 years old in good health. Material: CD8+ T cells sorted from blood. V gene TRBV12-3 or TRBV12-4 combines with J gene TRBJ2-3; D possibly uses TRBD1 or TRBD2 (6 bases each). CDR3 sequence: CASSFGGPADTQYF. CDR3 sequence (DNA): TGTGCCAGCAGTTTTGGGGGGCCGGCAGATACGCAGTATTTT.